The T cell receptor beta chain described here comes from a study of blood T cell repertoires in COVID-19. This study enrolled people aged about 18 to 100 from about two dozen US geographic areas. Participants' reported clinical history set cohort assignment. Individuals in the exposed group had encountered a COVID-19 case within 2 weeks preceding study entry. With 10 bases clipped from V and 6 bases from J, the junction kept 4 bases outside the gene matches. The CDR3 length is 11 residues. Per germline, CDR1 ENHRY and CDR2 SYGVKD. As handled by the study authors: Reference gene primer amplification yielded estimated nucleated cell counts. Sequencing used immunoSEQ multiplex PCR; TCRdb keeps in-frame clones, though not all of them. V, J and clone size are those of that table, while D and trimming were read from the DNA. The data show 240,000 or so clones, around 89% seen once.

Specimen: PBMCs or T cells enriched from blood (not recorded which). This rearrangement joins TRBV10-3 to TRBJ1-1; TRBD1 matches 8 bases. The source is a man between 45 and 60 years old who had been exposed to COVID-19. CDR3 region: CATGQGSEAFF. DNA of the CDR3: TGTGCCACCGGACAGGGCTCTGAAGCTTTCTTT.